This T cell receptor (beta chain) was found in a study of CD8+ T cells in alopecia areata. About the research overall: Patients took tofacitinib for 6 to 18 months, followed by 6 drug-free months.

Study-level findings and limits: Between patients, shared TCR sequences were less clear than in mice. This was possibly due in part to HLA diversity in the patient population. There were many expanded lesional clones persisting in scalp and blood during tofacitinib.

This clone has a single count. What it binds is not known. RNA was isolated and reverse transcribed to cDNA, the sequencing template. TCRdb's copy holds only in-frame clones and misses some; the assay was immunoSEQ multiplex PCR. In the table there are 50,000 to 65,000 clones, roughly 46% of which are singletons. CDR1 is MDHEN and CDR2 is SYDVKM in the germline V gene. The CDR3 runs to 16 residues. The V gene lost 6 bases and the J gene lost 3 bases, with 21 bases spanning the gap. Treatment reported: oral pan-JAK inhibitor, 5-10 mg twice daily. Alopecia areata patients provided lesional scalp punch biopsies and peripheral blood, both collected for the study.

The receptor was isolated from a human donor with alopecia areata. The chain carries TRBV28 and TRBJ2-7; D is possibly TRBD2 (6 bases). This specimen consisted of CD8+ T cells sorted from blood, obtained between weeks 36 and 40, from a patient treated with tofacitinib. The CDR3 loop is CASSPRGGVAVYEQYF. CDR3 DNA: TGTGCCAGCAGCCCTCGGGGCGGGGTAGCAGTCTACGAGCAGTACTTC.